Described below is a single T cell receptor (beta chain) sequence and its context. The source of the sample is a study of blood T cell repertoires in COVID-19. Study as a whole: Sample material is recorded as cDNA or gDNA derived from T cells, B-cell-depleted T cells, or PBMCs.

Using immunoSEQ multiplex PCR, the repertoire was profiled, and TCRdb retains in-frame clones only, with some absent. The sample holds over 100,000 clones; roughly four fifths are singletons and the top ten take more than 3%. This CDR3 is built from 15 residues. With 4 bases removed from V and 4 bases from J, the gap between germline ends came to 17 bases. Germline assignment: CDR1 SQVTM and CDR2 ANQGSEA. This receptor was identified in a woman of 80 years or more with active or convalescent COVID-19. The sample was peripheral blood. The rearrangement uses TRBV29-1 and TRBJ1-5; perhaps TRBD1 as D (6 bases). The CDR3 nucleotides are TGCAGCGTTGTTATTGGCAGGGGTACGAATCAGCCCCAGCATTTT. Protein: CSVVIGRGTNQPQHF.